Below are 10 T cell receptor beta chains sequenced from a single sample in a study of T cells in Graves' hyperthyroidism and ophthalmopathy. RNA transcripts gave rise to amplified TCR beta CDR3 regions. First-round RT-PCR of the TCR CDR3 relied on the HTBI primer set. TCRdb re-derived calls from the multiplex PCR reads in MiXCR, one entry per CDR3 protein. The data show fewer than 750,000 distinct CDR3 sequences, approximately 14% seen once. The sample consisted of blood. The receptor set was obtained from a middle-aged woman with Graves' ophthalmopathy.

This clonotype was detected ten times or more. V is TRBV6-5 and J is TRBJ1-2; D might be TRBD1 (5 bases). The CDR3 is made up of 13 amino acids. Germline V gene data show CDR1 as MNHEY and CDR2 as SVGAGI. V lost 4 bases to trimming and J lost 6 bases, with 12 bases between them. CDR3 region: CASSSRDGDGYTF. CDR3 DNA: TGTGCCAGCAGTTCCAGGGACGGAGATGGCTACACCTTC.

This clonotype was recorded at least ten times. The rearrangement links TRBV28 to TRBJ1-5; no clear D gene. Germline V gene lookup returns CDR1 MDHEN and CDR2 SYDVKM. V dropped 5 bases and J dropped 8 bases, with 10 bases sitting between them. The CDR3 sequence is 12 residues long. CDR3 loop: CASSGEVKPQHF. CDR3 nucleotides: TGTGCCAGCAGTGGGGAAGTGAAGCCCCAGCATTTT.

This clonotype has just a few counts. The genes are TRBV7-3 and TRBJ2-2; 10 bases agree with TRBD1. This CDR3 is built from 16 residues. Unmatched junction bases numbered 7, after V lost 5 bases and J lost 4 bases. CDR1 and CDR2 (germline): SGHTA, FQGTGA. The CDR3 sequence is CASSPRTGGFTGELFF. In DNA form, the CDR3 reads TGTGCCAGCAGCCCGCGGACAGGGGGATTCACCGGGGAGCTGTTTTTT.

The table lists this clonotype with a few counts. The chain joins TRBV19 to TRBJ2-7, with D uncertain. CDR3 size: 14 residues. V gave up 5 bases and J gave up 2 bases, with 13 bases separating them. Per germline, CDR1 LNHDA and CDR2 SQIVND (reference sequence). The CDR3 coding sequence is TGTGCCAGTAGTTTCCCTGACTGGCCCTACGAGCAGTACTTC. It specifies CASSFPDWPYEQYF. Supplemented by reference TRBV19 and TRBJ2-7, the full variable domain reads DGGITQSPKYLFRKEGQNVTLSCEQNLNHDAMYWYRQDPGQGLRLIYYSQIVNDFQKGDIAEGYSVSREKKESFPLTVTSAQKNPTAFYLCASSFPDWPYEQYFGPGTRLTVT.

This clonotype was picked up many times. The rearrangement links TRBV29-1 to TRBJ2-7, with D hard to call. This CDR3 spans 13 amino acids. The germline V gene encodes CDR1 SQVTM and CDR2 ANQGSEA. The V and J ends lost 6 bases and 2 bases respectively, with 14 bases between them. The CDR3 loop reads CSVVGDQTYEQYF. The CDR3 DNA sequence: TGCAGCGTAGTAGGAGACCAGACCTACGAGCAGTACTTC.

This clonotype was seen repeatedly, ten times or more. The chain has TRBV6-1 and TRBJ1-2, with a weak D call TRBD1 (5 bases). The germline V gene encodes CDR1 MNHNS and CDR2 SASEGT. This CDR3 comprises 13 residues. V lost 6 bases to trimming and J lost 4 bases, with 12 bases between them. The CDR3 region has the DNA TGTGCCAGCAGCCCAGGGACGGGCTATGGCTACACCTTC. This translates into CASSPGTGYGYTF.

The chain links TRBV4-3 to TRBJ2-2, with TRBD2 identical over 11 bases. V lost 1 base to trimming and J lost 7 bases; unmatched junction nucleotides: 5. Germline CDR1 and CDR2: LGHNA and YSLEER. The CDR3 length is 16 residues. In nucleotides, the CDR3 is TGCGCCAGCAGCCAAGCCGTACTAGCGGGAGTCGGGGAGCTGTTTTTT. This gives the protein CASSQAVLAGVGELFF.

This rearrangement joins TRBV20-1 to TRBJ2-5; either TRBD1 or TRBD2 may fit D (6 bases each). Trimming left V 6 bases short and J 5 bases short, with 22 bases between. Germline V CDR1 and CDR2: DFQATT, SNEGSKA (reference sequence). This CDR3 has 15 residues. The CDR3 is CSAPRKTWRGETQYF. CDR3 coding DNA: TGCAGTGCCCCACGAAAGACATGGAGGGGGGAGACCCAGTACTTC.

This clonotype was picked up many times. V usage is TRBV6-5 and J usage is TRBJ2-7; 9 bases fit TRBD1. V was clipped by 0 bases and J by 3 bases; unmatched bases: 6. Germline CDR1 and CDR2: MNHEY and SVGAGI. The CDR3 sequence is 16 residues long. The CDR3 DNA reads TGTGCCAGCAGTTACTCGAAAGGACAGGGGAACTACGAGCAGTACTTC. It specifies CASSYSKGQGNYEQYF.

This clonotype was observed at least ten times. The CDR3 nucleotides read TGCGCCAGCAGCCCCGGACAGGTTGTATATGGCTACACCTTC. It encodes CASSPGQVVYGYTF. The chain employs TRBV4-3 and TRBJ1-2; 7 bases are a match to TRBD1. Looked up from germline, CDR1 is LGHNA and CDR2 is YSLEER. Germline trimming cut 4 bases from V and 5 bases from J; bases unmatched to any gene: 7. The CDR3 runs to 14 residues.